One sample yielded the 26 T cell receptor beta chains listed below, sequenced in a study of T cell responses to AZD1222 COVID-19 vaccine. Generated by immunoSEQ multiplex PCR, the TCRdb table keeps only in-frame clones and is missing some. Of about 96,000 clones in the sample, roughly nine tenths were seen once. The sample was peripheral blood, taken on day 0 of AZD1222 vaccination. The receptors shown here come from an adult in good health.

The genes are TRBV4-2 and TRBJ1-5; no clear D gene. Trimming cost V 0 bases and J 9 bases, with 12 bases left between them. Germline assignment: CDR1 LGHNA and CDR2 YNFKEQ. This CDR3 is built from 14 residues. CDR3 coding DNA: TGTGCCAGCAGCCAAGAACCGACAATTTGGCCCCAGCATTTT. This sequence encodes CASSQEPTIWPQHF.

In this sample, this clone turned up once. This chain connects TRBV9 to TRBJ2-2; 13 bases agree with TRBD2. Germline trimming cut 3 bases from V and 6 bases from J; bases unmatched to any gene: 8. CDR3 length equals 17 residues. CDR1 is SGDLS and CDR2 is YYNGEE in the germline V gene. The CDR3 region has the DNA TGTGCCAGCAGCGCACTAGCGGGGGGGCCTGGTGCCGGGGAGCTGTTTTTT. As protein: CASSALAGGPGAGELFF.

The rearrangement uses TRBV18 and TRBJ2-1; TRBD2 matches at 9 bases. This CDR3 spans 15 amino acids. CDR1 and CDR2 from the germline V gene are KGHSH and LQKENI. After removal of 3 bases from V and 4 bases from J, the junction contained 4 bases not matched to a gene. This CDR3 reads CASSPSSGAYNEQFF. The DNA for the CDR3 is TGTGCCAGCTCACCCTCTAGCGGGGCTTACAATGAGCAGTTCTTC.

The chain uses TRBV6-5 and TRBJ1-1; D gene uncertain. The ends were cut back, 11 bases at V and 8 bases at J, with 12 bases in the middle. This CDR3 has 10 residues. Looked up from germline, CDR1 is MNHEY and CDR2 is SVGAGI. The CDR3 loop reads CASGLNEAFF. The CDR3 DNA sequence: TGTGCCTCGGGCCTCAACGAAGCTTTCTTT.

The V and J genes are TRBV19 and TRBJ2-3; 11 nucleotides agree with TRBD2. The CDR3 totals 16 residues. CDR1 is LNHDA and CDR2 is SQIVND in the germline V gene (reference sequence). The ends lost 3 bases at V and 5 bases at J; junction bases unmatched: 7. The CDR3 sequence: CASSMRIAGGLDTQYF. The DNA of the CDR3 is TGTGCCAGTAGTATGAGGATAGCGGGGGGGCTAGATACGCAGTATTTT. The full variable domain, rest sourced from reference TRBV19 and TRBJ2-3, is DGGITQSPKYLFRKEGQNVTLSCEQNLNHDAMYWYRQDPGQGLRLIYYSQIVNDFQKGDIAEGYSVSREKKESFPLTVTSAQKNPTAFYLCASSMRIAGGLDTQYFGPGTRLTVL.

V gene TRBV10-3 combines with J gene TRBJ2-2; D call uncertain. In germline, CDR1 is ENHRY, CDR2 SYGVKD. Trimming cost V 1 base and J 6 bases, with 15 bases left between them. CDR3 length equals 16 residues. The CDR3 DNA follows: TGTGCCATCAGTGAGTTACGACGTCAATCATCCGGGGAGCTGTTTTTT. Amino acids: CAISELRRQSSGELFF.

J is TRBJ1-6 and V is TRBV28; D unresolved. This CDR3 region has 14 residues. Germline CDR1 is MDHEN and CDR2 is SYDVKM. Trimming left V 11 bases short and J 4 bases short, with 15 bases between. The CDR3 nucleotides read TGTGCCGCAGGTTCGGCGGCGTATAATTCACCCCTCCACTTT. Translated: CAAGSAAYNSPLHF.

The chain employs TRBV28 and TRBJ1-2; D unclear. V lost 5 bases and J 6 bases, leaving 16 bases between the germline ends. Germline V gene sequence: CDR1 MDHEN, CDR2 SYDVKM. This CDR3 spans 14 amino acids. The DNA for the CDR3 is TGTGCCAGCAGTCTGTTCCACACAGTCGATGGCTACACCTTC. It is translated as CASSLFHTVDGYTF.

This chain joins TRBV2 and TRBJ2-7; D uncertain. Trimming removed 8 bases at V and 3 bases at J, with 8 bases between. The CDR3 consists of 11 residues. Germline V lookup: CDR1 SNHLY, CDR2 FYNNEI. CDR3 sequence (DNA): TGTGCCAGCCGCCCGAGCTACGAGCAGTACTTC. It specifies CASRPSYEQYF.

The chain employs TRBV9 and TRBJ2-6; unclear D gene. The V gene's germline CDR1 is SGDLS and CDR2 YYNGEE. The V gene lost 0 bases and the J gene lost 2 bases, with 3 bases spanning the gap. The CDR3 is 14 amino acids. CDR3 DNA sequence: TGTGCCAGCAGCGTAGACCCTGGGGCCAACGTCCTGACTTTC. It translates to CASSVDPGANVLTF. The entire variable domain, with the rest obtained from reference TRBV9 and TRBJ2-6, is as follows: DSGVTQTPKHLITATGQRVTLRCSPRSGDLSVYWYQQSLDQGLQFLIQYYNGEERAKGNILERFSAQQFPDLHSELNLSSLELGDSALYFCASSVDPGANVLTFGAGSRLTVL.

The rearrangement links TRBV2 to TRBJ1-2, with TRBD1 as a possible D gene (5 bases). The CDR3 runs 13 residues. The V gene's germline CDR1 is SNHLY and CDR2 FYNNEI. V lost 6 bases and J 8 bases, leaving 16 bases between the germline ends. CDR3 sequence reads: CASRTGQAEGYTF. In DNA, the CDR3 is TGTGCCAGCAGAACAGGCCAGGCGGAAGGCTACACCTTC.

The chain employs TRBV24-1 and TRBJ2-3, with TRBD1 identical over 11 bases. The J segment lost 3 bases and the V segment lost 6 bases, leaving 4 bases of the junction unmatched. The CDR3 consists of 15 residues. The germline gives CDR1 KGHDR, CDR2 SFDVKD. CDR3 in DNA: TGTGCCACCAGTATCGGACAGGGGGCTACAGATACGCAGTATTTT. This codes for CATSIGQGATDTQYF.

The rearrangement links TRBV6-5 to TRBJ2-3, with TRBD2 identical over 12 bases. The CDR3 covers 14 residues. V shed 7 bases, J shed 6 bases, and the junction held 5 bases outside the gene matches. Germline V lookup: CDR1 MNHEY, CDR2 SVGAGI. This chain's CDR3 is CASTRLAGVDTQYF. The CDR3 region has the DNA TGTGCCAGCACCCGACTAGCGGGGGTGGATACGCAGTATTTT.

The rearrangement uses TRBV7-9 and TRBJ1-1; 10 bases agree with TRBD1. CDR1 and CDR2 (germline): SEHNR, FQNEAQ (reference sequence). The CDR3 is made up of 15 amino acids. Trimming removed 3 bases from V and 1 base from J; junction bases left unmatched: 2. CDR3 sequence reads: CASSFRTGGNTEAFF. The CDR3 region has the DNA TGTGCCAGCAGCTTCCGGACAGGGGGGAACACTGAAGCTTTCTTT. Variable domain in full (rest from reference TRBV7-9 and TRBJ1-1): DTGVSQNPRHKITKRGQNVTFRCDPISEHNRLYWYRQTLGQGPEFLTYFQNEAQLEKSRLLSDRFSAERPKGSFSTLEIQRTEQGDSAMYLCASSFRTGGNTEAFFGQGTRLTVV.

In this sample, this clone turned up once. This chain links TRBV5-4 with TRBJ2-1, with TRBD2 as a possible D gene (5 bases). Deletions cut 1 base from V and 8 bases from J, with 10 bases between. Germline CDR1 is SGHNT and CDR2 is YYREEE (reference sequence). The CDR3 consists of 13 residues. The CDR3 nucleotides read TGTGCCAGCAGCTTGCCTACTAGTTATGAGCAGTTCTTC. Translated: CASSLPTSYEQFF. Supplemented by reference TRBV5-4 and TRBJ2-1, the full variable domain reads ETGVTQSPTHLIKTRGQQVTLRCSSQSGHNTVSWYQQALGQGPQFIFQYYREEENGRGNFPPRFSGLQFPNYSSELNVNALELDDSALYLCASSLPTSYEQFFGPGTRLTVL.

The chain combines TRBV5-6 with TRBJ1-1; a possible D gene is TRBD1 (6 bases). Germline V lookup: CDR1 SGHDT, CDR2 YYEEEE. This CDR3 is built from 14 residues. V was pared by 3 bases and J by 13 bases, with 22 bases between. Written as DNA, the CDR3 is TGTGCCAGCAGCTGGAGACAGGCAGGCCCGAGGCTTTTCTTT. Translation gives CASSWRQAGPRLFF.

The rearrangement joins TRBV9 to TRBJ2-2; 9 bases are shared with TRBD2. The ends lost 4 bases at V and 4 bases at J; junction bases unmatched: 8. In germline, CDR1 is SGDLS, CDR2 YYNGEE. The CDR3 loop spans 16 amino acids. For the CDR3, the DNA is TGTGCCAGCAGCCGACCCGGGACTAGCCCCACCGGGGAGCTGTTTTTT. It yields the protein CASSRPGTSPTGELFF.

The V and J genes are TRBV30 and TRBJ2-3, with D unresolved. The germline gives CDR1 GTSNPN, CDR2 SVGIG (reference sequence). The CDR3 sequence is 13 residues long. Deletions cut 4 bases from V and 1 base from J, with 9 bases between. The CDR3 loop reads CAWTKGRTDTQYF. The CDR3 region has the DNA TGTGCCTGGACAAAAGGACGCACAGATACGCAGTATTTT. The full variable domain, its missing parts supplied by reference TRBV30 and TRBJ2-3, is SQTIHQWPATLVQPVGSPLSLECTVEGTSNPNLYWYRQAAGRGLQLLFYSVGIGQISSEVPQNLSASRPQDRQFILSSKKLLLSDSGFYLCAWTKGRTDTQYFGPGTRLTVL.

The gene calls are TRBV10-2 and TRBJ1-3; a possible D gene is TRBD1 (5 bases). CDR3 length: 15 amino acids. Germline lookup yields CDR1 WSHSY and CDR2 SAAADI. V was clipped by 6 bases and J by 1 base, with 13 bases between them. The CDR3: CASRSGPSSGNTIYF. In DNA, the CDR3 is TGCGCCAGCAGGTCGGGGCCGTCTTCTGGAAACACCATATATTTT.

This chain connects TRBV7-9 to TRBJ1-2, with no clear D. V dropped 5 bases and J dropped 5 bases, with 6 bases sitting between them. This CDR3 is built from 11 residues. Germline CDR1 and CDR2: SEHNR and FQNEAQ (reference sequence). The CDR3 reads CASSLMYGYTF. The CDR3 DNA is TGTGCCAGCAGCCTAATGTATGGCTACACCTTC.

This chain connects TRBV4-1 to TRBJ1-4; D gene uncertain. The ends were cut back, 1 base at V and 4 bases at J, with 7 bases in the middle. Germline loops: CDR1 MGHRA, CDR2 YSYEKL. This CDR3 comprises 14 residues. The CDR3 DNA follows: TGCGCCAGCAGCCAAGTTGGGATTAATGAAAAACTGTTTTTT. Protein sequence: CASSQVGINEKLFF.

The J gene is TRBJ2-3, the V gene TRBV7-2; 12 nucleotides match TRBD2. The CDR3 has 17 amino acids. CDR1 and CDR2 from the germline V gene are SGHTA and FQGNSA. V lost 3 bases, J lost 2 bases, and 6 bases stayed unmatched. CDR3 coding DNA: TGTGCCAGCAGCTTTCTCCCTAGCGGGGGGGCCACAGATACGCAGTATTTT. Translated: CASSFLPSGGATDTQYF.

The V call is TRBV6-5, the J call TRBJ1-2; D is uncertain. CDR3 length: 14 residues. The germline V gene encodes CDR1 MNHEY and CDR2 SVGAGI. Trimming removed 6 bases from V and 4 bases from J, with 15 bases in between. CDR3 in DNA: TGTGCCAGCAGAAGGACTGGAGAGCCCTATGGCTACACCTTC. Translating it yields CASRRTGEPYGYTF.

J is TRBJ2-1 and V is TRBV7-2; 8 nucleotides agree with TRBD1. This CDR3 comprises 14 residues. The trim removed 10 bases at V and 3 bases at J, leaving 8 bases unmatched. Germline V lookup: CDR1 SGHTA, CDR2 FQGNSA. This CDR3 is CAISYGQGYNEQFF. The CDR3 DNA follows: TGTGCCATAAGTTACGGACAGGGCTACAATGAGCAGTTCTTC.

The rearrangement uses TRBV7-6 and TRBJ1-2, with TRBD1 matching over 7 bases. The CDR3 is 14 residues long. Germline-derived CDR1 and CDR2 are SGHVS and FNYEAQ. V was pared by 5 bases and J by 5 bases, with 8 bases of the junction left unmatched. CDR3 DNA sequence: TGTGCCAGCAGCCCTTTGGGGACAGAGTATGGCTACACCTTC. It specifies CASSPLGTEYGYTF.

Turning to this clone: The sample contains more than one DNA sequence encoding this CDR3. V is TRBV30 and J is TRBJ1-2; TRBD1 is a possible D gene (5 bases). CDR3 length: 12 amino acids. From germline, CDR1 is GTSNPN and CDR2 SVGIG (reference sequence). Deletions cut 5 bases from V and 2 bases from J, with 9 bases between. CDR3 protein: CAWSGGNYGYTF. In DNA form, the CDR3 reads TGTGCCTGGTCCGGGGGGAACTATGGCTACACCTTC. The variable domain in full, with the rest retrieved from reference TRBV30 and TRBJ1-2, is SQTIHQWPATLVQPVGSPLSLECTVEGTSNPNLYWYRQAAGRGLQLLFYSVGIGQISSEVPQNLSASRPQDRQFILSSKKLLLSDSGFYLCAWSGGNYGYTFGSGTRLTVV.